This paragraph covers one TCR beta chain sequence. The antigen is undetermined. TCRdb ran MiXCR on the reads and lists one entry per CDR3 protein. The table has some 920,000 distinct CDR3 sequences, roughly a third seen once. The data stem from a study of T cell repertoires in cytomegalovirus infection. Here the sequenced sample was cultured CD8+ T cells from PBMCs, taken from culture after CMV antigen stimulation. The clonotype was recovered from a human donor in good health (CMV status not recorded). Some clones in this sample may be carry-over from other donors' samples.

CDR3 sequence: CASRTQGSSSYNEQFF. DNA of the CDR3: TGTGCCAGCAGGACACAGGGTTCCAGCTCCTACAATGAGCAGTTCTTC. V is TRBV12-3 or TRBV12-4 and J is TRBJ2-1; D may be TRBD1 (6 bases). V was trimmed by 6 bases and J by 0 bases, leaving 15 bases between them. CDR3 length: 16 amino acids.